This T cell receptor beta chain was sequenced during a study of blood T cell repertoires in COVID-19. Study overall: Both acute and convalescent COVID-19 samples were obtained from the United States, Italy and Spain. The cDNA or gDNA used as material had been derived from T cells, B-cell-depleted T cells, or PBMCs.

Participants were aged roughly 18 to 90 years from more than 20 US areas. This clone occurred once. CDR1 MDHEN and CDR2 SYDVKM come from the germline V gene. The CDR3 has 15 amino acids. V was clipped by 5 bases and J by 10 bases, with 21 bases between them. In the original processing: Estimation of nucleated cell counts was performed using reference gene primer amplification. Sequencing used immunoSEQ multiplex PCR; TCRdb keeps in-frame clones, though not all of them. V and J calls plus clone size are reproduced from that table; the DNA served to infer D and trimming. The table includes 200,000 or so clones, 80% detected once.

This receptor was identified in a woman between 35 and 50 years old with acute COVID-19. The chain links TRBV28 to TRBJ2-1, with D possibly TRBD1 on 6 matching bases. Material: PBMCs or T cells enriched from blood (not recorded which). DNA of the CDR3: TGTGCCAGCAGTCCCTACACGGGATCCCAGGGGGAGCAGTTCTTC. It codes for CASSPYTGSQGEQFF.